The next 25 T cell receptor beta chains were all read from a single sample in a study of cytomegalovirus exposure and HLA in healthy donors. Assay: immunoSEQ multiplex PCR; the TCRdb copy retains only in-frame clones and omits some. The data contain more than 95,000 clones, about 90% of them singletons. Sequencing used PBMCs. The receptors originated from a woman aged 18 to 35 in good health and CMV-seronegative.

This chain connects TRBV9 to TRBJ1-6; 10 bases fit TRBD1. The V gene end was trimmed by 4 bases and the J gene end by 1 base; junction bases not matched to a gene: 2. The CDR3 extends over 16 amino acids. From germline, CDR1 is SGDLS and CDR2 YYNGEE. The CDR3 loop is CASSPGQGSYNSPLHF. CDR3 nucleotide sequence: TGTGCCAGCAGCCCGGGACAGGGGTCCTATAATTCACCCCTCCACTTT.

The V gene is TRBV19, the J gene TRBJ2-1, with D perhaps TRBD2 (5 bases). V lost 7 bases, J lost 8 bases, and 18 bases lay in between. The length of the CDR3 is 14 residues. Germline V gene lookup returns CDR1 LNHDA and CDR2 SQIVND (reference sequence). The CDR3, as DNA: TGTGCCAGTAAACGTTCCGTTATTAGCGATGAGCAGTTCTTC. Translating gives CASKRSVISDEQFF.

CDR3 sequence: CASTPVGSYGYTF. The CDR3 DNA is TGTGCCAGCACCCCGGTTGGTAGCTATGGCTACACCTTC. This sequence joins TRBV6-6 and TRBJ1-2, with D unresolved. V was pared by 7 bases and J by 4 bases, with 13 bases between. The CDR3 contains 13 residues. The germline gives CDR1 MNHNY, CDR2 SVGAGI (reference sequence).

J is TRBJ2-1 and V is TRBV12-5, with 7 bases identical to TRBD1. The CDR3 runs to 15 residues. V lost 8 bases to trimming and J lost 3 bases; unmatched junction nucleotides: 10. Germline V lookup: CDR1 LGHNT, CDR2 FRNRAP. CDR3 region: CASRGGAEYYNEQFF. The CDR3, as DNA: TGTGCTAGTAGAGGGGGCGCAGAGTACTACAATGAGCAGTTCTTC.

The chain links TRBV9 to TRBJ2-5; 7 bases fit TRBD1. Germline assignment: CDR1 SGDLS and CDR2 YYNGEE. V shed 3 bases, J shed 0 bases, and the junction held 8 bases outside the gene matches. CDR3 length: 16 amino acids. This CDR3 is CASSGQATGYQETQYF. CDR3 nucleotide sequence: TGTGCCAGCAGCGGACAGGCGACAGGGTACCAAGAGACCCAGTACTTC.

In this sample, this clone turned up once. CDR3 protein: CASSPLGQAYEQYF. The CDR3 DNA sequence: TGTGCCAGCAGCCCTCTTGGACAGGCCTACGAGCAGTACTTC. The chain employs TRBV9 and TRBJ2-7, with 7 bases matching TRBD1. Germline V gene data show CDR1 as SGDLS and CDR2 as YYNGEE. CDR3 length: 14 amino acids. V shed 4 bases, J shed 2 bases, and the junction held 6 bases outside the gene matches. The full variable domain, in which reference TRBV9 and TRBJ2-7 provide the parts outside the CDR3, is DSGVTQTPKHLITATGQRVTLRCSPRSGDLSVYWYQQSLDQGLQFLIQYYNGEERAKGNILERFSAQQFPDLHSELNLSSLELGDSALYFCASSPLGQAYEQYFGPGTRLTVT.

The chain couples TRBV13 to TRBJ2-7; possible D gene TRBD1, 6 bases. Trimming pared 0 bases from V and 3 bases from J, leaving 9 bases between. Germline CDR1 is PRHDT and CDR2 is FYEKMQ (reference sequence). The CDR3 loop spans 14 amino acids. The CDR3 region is CASSLGQGIYEQYF. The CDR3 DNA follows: TGTGCCAGCAGCTTAGGACAGGGAATCTACGAGCAGTACTTC. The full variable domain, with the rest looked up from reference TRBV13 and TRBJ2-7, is AAGVIQSPRHLIKEKRETATLKCYPIPRHDTVYWYQQGPGQDPQFLISFYEKMQSDKGSIPDRFSAQQFSDYHSELNMSSLELGDSALYFCASSLGQGIYEQYFGPGTRLTVT.

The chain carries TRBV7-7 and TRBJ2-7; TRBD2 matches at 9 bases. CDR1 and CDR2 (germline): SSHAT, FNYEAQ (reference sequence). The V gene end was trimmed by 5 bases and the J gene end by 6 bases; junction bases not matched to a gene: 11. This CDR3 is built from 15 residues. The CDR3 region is CASSPSASGVGEQYF. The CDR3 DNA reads TGTGCCAGCAGCCCGTCAGCTAGCGGGGTTGGCGAGCAGTACTTC.

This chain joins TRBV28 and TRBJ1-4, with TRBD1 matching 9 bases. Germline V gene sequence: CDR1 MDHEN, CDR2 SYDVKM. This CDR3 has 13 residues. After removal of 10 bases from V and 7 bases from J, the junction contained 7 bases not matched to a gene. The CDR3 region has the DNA TGTGCCACCCACAGGGGGCAGGGTGAAAAACTGTTTTTT. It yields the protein CATHRGQGEKLFF.

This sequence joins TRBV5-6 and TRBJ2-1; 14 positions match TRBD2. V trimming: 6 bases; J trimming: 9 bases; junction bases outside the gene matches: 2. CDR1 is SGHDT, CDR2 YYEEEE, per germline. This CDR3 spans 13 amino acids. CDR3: CASIGLAGGEQFF. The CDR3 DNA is TGTGCCAGCATAGGACTAGCGGGAGGTGAGCAGTTCTTC.

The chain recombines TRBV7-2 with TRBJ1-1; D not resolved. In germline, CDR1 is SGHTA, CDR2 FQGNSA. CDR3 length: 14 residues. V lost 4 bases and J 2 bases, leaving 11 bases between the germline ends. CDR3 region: CASSSERHNTEAFF. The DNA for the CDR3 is TGTGCCAGCAGCTCCGAAAGACACAACACTGAAGCTTTCTTT.

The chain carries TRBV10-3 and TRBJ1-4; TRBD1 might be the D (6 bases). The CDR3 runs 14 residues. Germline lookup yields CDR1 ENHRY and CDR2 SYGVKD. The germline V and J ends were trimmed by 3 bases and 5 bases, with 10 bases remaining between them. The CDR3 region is CAISDTGWNEKLFF. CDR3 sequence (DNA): TGTGCCATCAGTGATACAGGGTGGAATGAAAAACTGTTTTTT.

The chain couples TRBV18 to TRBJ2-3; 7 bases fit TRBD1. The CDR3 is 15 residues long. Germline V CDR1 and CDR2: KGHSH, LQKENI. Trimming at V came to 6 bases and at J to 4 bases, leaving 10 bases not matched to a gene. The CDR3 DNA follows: TGTGCCAGCTCCCAATGGACAGGCAGCGCAGATACGCAGTATTTT. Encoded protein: CASSQWTGSADTQYF.

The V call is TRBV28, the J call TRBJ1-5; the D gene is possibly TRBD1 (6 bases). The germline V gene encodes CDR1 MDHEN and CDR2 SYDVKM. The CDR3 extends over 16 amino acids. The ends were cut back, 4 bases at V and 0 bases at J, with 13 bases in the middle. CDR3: CASSWDTYYSNQPQHF. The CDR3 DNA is TGTGCCAGCAGTTGGGACACCTATTATAGCAATCAGCCCCAGCATTTT.

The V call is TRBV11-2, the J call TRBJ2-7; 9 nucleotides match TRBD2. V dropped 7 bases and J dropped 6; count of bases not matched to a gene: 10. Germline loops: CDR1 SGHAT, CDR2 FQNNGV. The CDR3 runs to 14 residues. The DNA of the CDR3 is TGTGCCAGCAATCTAGGGGGCGGGAGGGCCGAGCAGTACTTC. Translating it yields CASNLGGGRAEQYF.

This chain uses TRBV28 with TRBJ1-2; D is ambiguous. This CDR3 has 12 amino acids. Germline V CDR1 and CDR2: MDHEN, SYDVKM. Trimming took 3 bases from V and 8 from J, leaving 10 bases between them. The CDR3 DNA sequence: TGTGCCAGCAGTTTCTTCTCGGGGGGCTACACCTTC. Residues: CASSFFSGGYTF.

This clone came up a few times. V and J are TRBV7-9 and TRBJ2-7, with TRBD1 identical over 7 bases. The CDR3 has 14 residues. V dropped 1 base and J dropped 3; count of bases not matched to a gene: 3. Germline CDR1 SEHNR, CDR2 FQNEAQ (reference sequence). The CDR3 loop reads CASSLGRDSYEQYF. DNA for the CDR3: TGTGCCAGCAGCTTAGGACGGGACAGCTACGAGCAGTACTTC.

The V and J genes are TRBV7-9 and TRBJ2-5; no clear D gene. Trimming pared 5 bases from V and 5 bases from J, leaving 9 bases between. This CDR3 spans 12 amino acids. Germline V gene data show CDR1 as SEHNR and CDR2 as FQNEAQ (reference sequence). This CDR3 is CASSPATETQYF. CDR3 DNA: TGTGCCAGCAGCCCAGCGACGGAGACCCAGTACTTC.

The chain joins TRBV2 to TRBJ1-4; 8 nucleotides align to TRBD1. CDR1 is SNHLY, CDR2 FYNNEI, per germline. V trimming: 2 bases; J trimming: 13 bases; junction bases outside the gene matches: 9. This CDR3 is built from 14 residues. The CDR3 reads CASSEFGQGTGLFF. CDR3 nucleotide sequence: TGTGCCAGCAGTGAATTTGGACAGGGAACGGGACTGTTTTTT.

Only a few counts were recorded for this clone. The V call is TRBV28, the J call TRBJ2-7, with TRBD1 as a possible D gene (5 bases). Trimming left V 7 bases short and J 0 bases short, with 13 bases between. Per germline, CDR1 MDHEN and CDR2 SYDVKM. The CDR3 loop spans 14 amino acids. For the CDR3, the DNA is TGTGCCAGCACGGACACCCCATACTCCTACGAGCAGTACTTC. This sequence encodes CASTDTPYSYEQYF.

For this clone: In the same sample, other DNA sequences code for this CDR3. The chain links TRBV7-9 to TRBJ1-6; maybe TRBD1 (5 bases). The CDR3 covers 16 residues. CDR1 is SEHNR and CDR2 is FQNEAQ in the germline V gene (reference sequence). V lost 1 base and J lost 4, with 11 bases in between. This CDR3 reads CASSLGQGFYNSPLHF. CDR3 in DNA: TGTGCCAGCAGCTTAGGGCAGGGATTTTATAATTCACCCCTCCACTTT.

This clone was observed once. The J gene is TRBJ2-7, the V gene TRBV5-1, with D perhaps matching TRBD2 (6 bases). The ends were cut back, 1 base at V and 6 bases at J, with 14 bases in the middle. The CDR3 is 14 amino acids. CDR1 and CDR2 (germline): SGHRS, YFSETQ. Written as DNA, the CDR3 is TGCGCCAGCAGCTTGAGGGCTAGCGTCAGCGAGCAGTACTTC. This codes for CASSLRASVSEQYF.

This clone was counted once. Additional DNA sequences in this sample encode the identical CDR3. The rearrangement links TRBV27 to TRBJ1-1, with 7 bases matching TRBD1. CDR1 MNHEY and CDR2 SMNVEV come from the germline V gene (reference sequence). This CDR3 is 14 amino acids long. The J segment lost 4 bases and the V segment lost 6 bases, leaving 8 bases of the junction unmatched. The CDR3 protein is CASRTGVGGTEAFF. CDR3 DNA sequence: TGTGCCAGCAGAACAGGGGTGGGGGGCACTGAAGCTTTCTTT.

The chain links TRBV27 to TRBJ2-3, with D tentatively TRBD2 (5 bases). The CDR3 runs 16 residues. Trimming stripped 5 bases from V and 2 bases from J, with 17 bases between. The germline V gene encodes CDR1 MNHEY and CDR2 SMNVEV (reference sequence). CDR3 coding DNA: TGTGCCAGCAGTCCTGGTTGGAGGAGATACACAGATACGCAGTATTTT. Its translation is CASSPGWRRYTDTQYF.

The CDR3 is CASSPHAGQGAEQYF. As DNA, the CDR3 is TGTGCCAGCTCACCCCACGCGGGACAGGGGGCCGAGCAGTACTTC. This chain connects TRBV18 to TRBJ2-7; 12 bases fit TRBD1. This CDR3 region has 15 residues. The germline CDR1 and CDR2 sequences are KGHSH and LQKENI. With 3 bases clipped from V and 6 bases from J, the junction kept 6 bases outside the gene matches.